One sample yielded the 32 T cell receptor beta chains listed below, sequenced in a study of cytomegalovirus exposure and HLA in healthy donors. Produced via immunoSEQ multiplex PCR; TCRdb's table is partial and in-frame only. The sample includes about 330,000 clones, 75% to 90% of them seen just once. The specimen was PBMCs. The origin of the receptors is a woman aged 25 to 39 in good health and CMV-seropositive.

The gene calls are TRBV5-5 and TRBJ1-5, with D possibly being TRBD1 (5 bases). Germline V gene data show CDR1 as SGHKS and CDR2 as YYEKEE (reference sequence). The CDR3 covers 17 residues. V lost 1 base to trimming and J lost 3 bases, with 17 bases between them. CDR3 sequence (DNA): TGTGCCAGCAGCTTGTATGGGGCCCCAGCCCCCAATCAGCCCCAGCATTTT. This codes for CASSLYGAPAPNQPQHF.

V gene TRBV7-6 combines with J gene TRBJ2-3; D is perhaps TRBD2 (6 bases). CDR1 is SGHVS and CDR2 is FNYEAQ in the germline V gene. The V end was cut by 3 bases, the J end by 0 bases, with 10 bases between. This CDR3 spans 15 amino acids. This chain's CDR3 is CASSFGGDSTDTQYF. CDR3 DNA sequence: TGTGCCAGCAGCTTTGGCGGGGATAGCACAGATACGCAGTATTTT.

The chain has TRBV30 and TRBJ1-1; TRBD1 matches 7 bases. Germline loops: CDR1 GTSNPN, CDR2 SVGIG (reference sequence). After removal of 1 base from V and 1 base from J, the junction contained 9 bases not matched to a gene. The CDR3 is 16 residues long. CDR3 sequence: CAWSARQGRSNTEAFF. CDR3 DNA: TGTGCCTGGAGTGCCCGACAGGGAAGGTCGAACACTGAAGCTTTCTTT.

Comments on this clone: Other nucleotide sequences in the sample specify the same CDR3. The rearrangement uses TRBV18 and TRBJ1-5; unclear D gene. This CDR3 is built from 15 residues. Germline loops: CDR1 KGHSH, CDR2 LQKENI. Trimming cost V 0 bases and J 0 bases, with 6 bases left between them. The CDR3 nucleotides are TGTGCCAGCTCACCACCGGGGAGTAGCAATCAGCCCCAGCATTTT. Protein sequence: CASSPPGSSNQPQHF.

The chain joins TRBV7-8 to TRBJ1-2, with 12 bases lining up with TRBD1. Germline loops: CDR1 SGHVS, CDR2 FQNEAQ. The CDR3 is 17 amino acids. J lost 4 bases, V lost 1 base, and 7 bases had no gene match. CDR3 amino acids: CASSLVSRGQGAYGYTF. CDR3 sequence (DNA): TGTGCCAGCAGCTTAGTTAGTCGGGGACAGGGGGCCTATGGCTACACCTTC.

This rearrangement joins TRBV30 to TRBJ1-2; 9 nucleotides line up with TRBD1. With 4 bases clipped from V and 2 bases from J, the junction kept 11 bases outside the gene matches. In germline, CDR1 is GTSNPN, CDR2 SVGIG (reference sequence). The CDR3 spans 16 residues. This chain's CDR3 is CAWTGQGGLLNYGYTF. As DNA, the CDR3 is TGTGCCTGGACGGGACAGGGAGGATTGCTGAACTATGGCTACACCTTC.

This sequence joins TRBV13 and TRBJ2-7, with no clear D. This CDR3 contains 14 residues. Between the trimmed V and J ends, which lost 2 bases and 2 bases, there was a span of 10 bases. Germline V gives CDR1 PRHDT, CDR2 FYEKMQ (reference sequence). The CDR3 DNA follows: TGTGCCAGCAGCTTACGACAAAATCCCTACGAGCAGTACTTC. It encodes CASSLRQNPYEQYF.

This clone appeared once. The chain employs TRBV30 and TRBJ2-5; the D gene is possibly TRBD2 (6 bases). This CDR3 comprises 13 residues. V gave up 3 bases and J gave up 1 base, with 9 bases separating them. Germline V gives CDR1 GTSNPN, CDR2 SVGIG (reference sequence). CDR3 in amino acids: CAWSGTGQETQYF. DNA for the CDR3: TGTGCCTGGAGCGGGACTGGCCAAGAGACCCAGTACTTC.

This clone was recorded once. The chain uses TRBV2 and TRBJ1-1, with D possibly TRBD1 on 5 matching bases. The V gene lost 6 bases and the J gene lost 5 bases, with 16 bases spanning the gap. From germline, CDR1 is SNHLY and CDR2 FYNNEI. CDR3 length: 14 residues. The CDR3 sequence: CASRSTGLGTEAFF. The DNA of the CDR3 is TGTGCCAGCAGATCAACAGGCCTGGGGACTGAAGCTTTCTTT.

The chain is built from TRBV7-6 and TRBJ2-7, with 7 bases fitting TRBD2. The CDR3 covers 14 residues. Germline CDR1 SGHVS, CDR2 FNYEAQ. Losses at the gene ends were 6 bases for V and 5 bases for J; bases not matched to a gene: 10. The CDR3 here is CASSHSLRGDEQYF. In nucleotides, the CDR3 is TGTGCCAGCAGTCATAGTCTCCGGGGGGACGAGCAGTACTTC.

The chain carries TRBV6-5 and TRBJ2-5; maybe TRBD1 (7 bases). The CDR3 is made up of 13 amino acids. From germline, CDR1 is MNHEY and CDR2 SVGAGI. Trimming shortened V by 6 bases and J by 4 bases, and 12 bases separated the two germline ends. The CDR3 sequence: CASSSGGRETQYF. CDR3 DNA sequence: TGTGCCAGCAGCTCAGGGGGGCGAGAGACCCAGTACTTC.

The gene calls are TRBV19 and TRBJ2-7, with 11 bases lining up with TRBD2. Trimming at V came to 4 bases and at J to 1 base, leaving 9 bases not matched to a gene. Looked up from germline, CDR1 is LNHDA and CDR2 is SQIVND (reference sequence). CDR3 length: 17 residues. The CDR3: CASSNPRTSGPSYEQYF. The CDR3 region has the DNA TGTGCCAGTAGTAACCCCAGGACTAGCGGGCCGTCCTACGAGCAGTACTTC.

The chain combines TRBV29-1 with TRBJ1-2, with D hard to call. Germline CDR1 reads SQVTM; CDR2 reads ANQGSEA. Trimming stripped 4 bases from V and 13 bases from J, with 16 bases between. There are 11 residues in the CDR3. CDR3 sequence: CSVAMGPAITF. The CDR3 nucleotides are TGCAGCGTTGCCATGGGTCCGGCAATCACCTTC.

This clone was detected once. This rearrangement joins TRBV27 to TRBJ2-3; no firm D call. Trimming removed 0 bases at V and 0 bases at J, with 7 bases between. CDR3 length: 15 amino acids. Germline-derived CDR1 and CDR2 are MNHEY and SMNVEV (reference sequence). CDR3 amino acids: CASSLSTRSTDTQYF. CDR3 nucleotides: TGTGCCAGCAGTTTATCCACCCGGAGCACAGATACGCAGTATTTT.

The V call is TRBV5-1, the J call TRBJ1-3; 7 bases match TRBD1. This CDR3 has 16 amino acids. Germline V CDR1 and CDR2: SGHRS, YFSETQ. Trimming took 0 bases from V and 0 from J; bases not matched to a gene: 3. The CDR3 DNA reads TGCGCCAGCAGCTTGGCCGGGACAGACTCTGGAAACACCATATATTTT. It specifies CASSLAGTDSGNTIYF.

This clone was picked up one time. This chain links TRBV13 with TRBJ2-1; D is perhaps TRBD1 (7 bases). Germline CDR1 reads PRHDT; CDR2 reads FYEKMQ (reference sequence). Trimming shortened V by 2 bases and J by 4 bases, and 21 bases separated the two germline ends. CDR3 length equals 18 residues. The CDR3 region has the DNA TGTGCCAGCAGCTTACCCGCCGACCAGGGGGGACTTTACAATGAGCAGTTCTTC. Residues: CASSLPADQGGLYNEQFF. The full variable domain, rest sourced from reference TRBV13 and TRBJ2-1, is AAGVIQSPRHLIKEKRETATLKCYPIPRHDTVYWYQQGPGQDPQFLISFYEKMQSDKGSIPDRFSAQQFSDYHSELNMSSLELGDSALYFCASSLPADQGGLYNEQFFGPGTRLTVL.

The chain links TRBV28 to TRBJ1-4; 8 nucleotides align to TRBD1. Germline CDR1 is MDHEN and CDR2 is SYDVKM. V dropped 7 bases and J dropped 8; count of bases not matched to a gene: 9. This CDR3 region has 14 residues. The CDR3 DNA is TGTGCCAGCAACAGACAGGGGCCGAGCGAAAAACTGTTTTTT. Translating gives CASNRQGPSEKLFF.

This rearrangement joins TRBV7-2 to TRBJ2-1, with TRBD2 matching 7 bases. The CDR3 totals 16 residues. Germline V lookup: CDR1 SGHTA, CDR2 FQGNSA. The V segment lost 1 base and the J segment 4 bases; nucleotides outside the gene matches: 7. CDR3 sequence (DNA): TGTGCCAGCAGCTTAGGCGCGGGAGCTCTATACAATGAGCAGTTCTTC. This gives the protein CASSLGAGALYNEQFF. Complete variable domain (other parts from reference TRBV7-2 and TRBJ2-1): GAGVSQSPSNKVTEKGKDVELRCDPISGHTALYWYRQSLGQGLEFLIYFQGNSAPDKSGLPSDRFSAERTGGSVSTLTIQRTQQEDSAVYLCASSLGAGALYNEQFFGPGTRLTVL.

This chain uses TRBV27 with TRBJ2-1; tentatively, D is TRBD1 (6 bases). There are 14 residues in the CDR3. Per germline, CDR1 MNHEY and CDR2 SMNVEV (reference sequence). Deletions cut 8 bases from V and 7 bases from J, with 18 bases between. CDR3 in DNA: TGTGCCAGCTCTTTAGTGGGGGCCTCTAATGAGCAGTTCTTC. This translates into CASSLVGASNEQFF.

This clone was seen once. The chain combines TRBV2 with TRBJ2-5, with D unclear. CDR3 size: 14 residues. Germline V gives CDR1 SNHLY, CDR2 FYNNEI. Trimming stripped 4 bases from V and 1 base from J, with 10 bases between. The CDR3: CASSALGSQETQYF. The CDR3 DNA reads TGTGCCAGCAGTGCTTTGGGATCCCAAGAGACCCAGTACTTC.

The chain carries TRBV5-6 and TRBJ2-7, with a possible D match to TRBD1 (5 bases). Trimming took off 0 bases at V and 6 bases at J, with 7 bases between the two ends. The CDR3 spans 12 residues. Germline lookup yields CDR1 SGHDT and CDR2 YYEEEE. The CDR3 here is CASSLVRVEQYF. DNA for the CDR3: TGTGCCAGCAGCTTGGTCAGGGTCGAGCAGTACTTC.

The V gene is TRBV5-1, the J gene TRBJ2-7, with TRBD1 matching over 8 bases. The CDR3 length is 16 residues. J lost 3 bases, V lost 0 bases, and 8 bases had no gene match. Germline V lookup: CDR1 SGHRS, CDR2 YFSETQ. CDR3: CASSLGKGQVHYEQYF. The CDR3 DNA sequence: TGCGCCAGCAGCTTGGGAAAGGGACAGGTTCACTACGAGCAGTACTTC.

As DNA, the CDR3 is TGTGCCTGGCCCGGGACCGATTACTTC. This gives the protein CAWPGTDYF. The chain has TRBV30 and TRBJ2-7; D tentatively reads TRBD1 or TRBD2 (5 bases each). CDR1 and CDR2 (germline): GTSNPN, SVGIG (reference sequence). The CDR3 has 9 amino acids. V was cut by 5 bases and J by 13 bases, with 12 bases left in between.

The chain combines TRBV2 with TRBJ1-2, with no clear D. Trimming removed 4 bases from V and 4 bases from J, with 13 bases in between. CDR1 and CDR2 from the germline V gene are SNHLY and FYNNEI. This CDR3 has 14 residues. The CDR3 loop reads CASSVKGTSYGYTF. The CDR3, as DNA: TGTGCCAGCAGTGTAAAGGGAACTTCCTATGGCTACACCTTC.

The rearrangement uses TRBV15 and TRBJ2-7, with TRBD2 identical over 8 bases. The CDR3 sequence is 16 residues long. The V gene's germline CDR1 is LNHNV and CDR2 YYDKDF (reference sequence). V was clipped by 5 bases and J by 5 bases; unmatched bases: 14. CDR3 nucleotide sequence: TGTGCCACCAGCGGCCAGTTAGTAGCGGGATCCCACGAGCAGTACTTC. It codes for CATSGQLVAGSHEQYF.

CDR3 residues: CATSRDMASDTQYF. The CDR3 region has the DNA TGTGCCACCAGCAGAGATATGGCGTCAGATACGCAGTATTTT. The J gene is TRBJ2-3, the V gene TRBV15; D remains ambiguous. CDR1 and CDR2 from the germline V gene are LNHNV and YYDKDF (reference sequence). The CDR3 totals 14 residues. The germline V and J ends were trimmed by 0 bases and 4 bases, with 8 bases remaining between them.

This sequence joins TRBV19 and TRBJ2-2, with D tentatively TRBD1 (5 bases). The CDR3 extends over 13 amino acids. Germline V CDR1 and CDR2: LNHDA, SQIVND (reference sequence). The V end lost 8 bases, the J end lost 6 bases, and 13 bases lay between the germline ends. The chain's CDR3 is CASRLREPGELFF. CDR3 nucleotides: TGTGCCAGTCGACTCAGGGAACCCGGGGAGCTGTTTTTT.

The rearrangement joins TRBV6-1 to TRBJ1-4; D is perhaps TRBD1 (5 bases). The V end lost 10 bases, the J end lost 5 bases, and 14 bases lay between the germline ends. The CDR3 runs to 13 residues. Germline CDR1 MNHNS, CDR2 SASEGT. The CDR3 nucleotides read TGTGCCACAAAACGTCAGGGAAATGAAAAACTGTTTTTT. This sequence encodes CATKRQGNEKLFF.

The rearrangement joins TRBV7-3 to TRBJ2-1; D gene unclear. This CDR3 region has 16 residues. The germline V and J ends were trimmed by 5 bases and 5 bases, with 19 bases remaining between them. The germline gives CDR1 SGHTA, CDR2 FQGTGA. The CDR3 sequence: CASSSIGPRLHNEQFF. The CDR3 DNA reads TGTGCCAGCAGCAGTATTGGCCCCCGGCTACACAATGAGCAGTTCTTC.

This sequence joins TRBV7-9 and TRBJ2-7; TRBD1 or TRBD2 may be the D gene (6 bases each). Per germline, CDR1 SEHNR and CDR2 FQNEAQ (reference sequence). The CDR3 spans 14 residues. The V end was cut by 4 bases, the J end by 3 bases, with 13 bases between. CDR3 protein: CASSWGADGYEQYF. The CDR3 DNA sequence: TGTGCCAGCAGCTGGGGGGCCGATGGCTACGAGCAGTACTTC.

This chain uses TRBV4-3 with TRBJ2-2; D is possibly TRBD1 (7 bases). V lost 0 bases to trimming and J lost 6 bases, with 14 bases between them. Germline CDR1 LGHNA, CDR2 YSLEER. The CDR3 is made up of 16 amino acids. The CDR3 sequence is CASSQDWQGEAGELFF. The CDR3 DNA sequence: TGCGCCAGCAGCCAAGATTGGCAGGGGGAGGCCGGGGAGCTGTTTTTT.

The chain combines TRBV4-1 with TRBJ1-6; 9 bases line up with TRBD1. The germline V gene has CDR1 MGHRA and CDR2 YSYEKL. Germline trimming cut 0 bases from V and 5 bases from J; bases unmatched to any gene: 14. The CDR3 length is 20 residues. The CDR3 bases are TGCGCCAGCAGCCAAGATGAGGAACAGGGGGCAGGGATCCATAATTCACCCCTCCACTTT. Its translation: CASSQDEEQGAGIHNSPLHF.